A selection of T cell receptor beta chains follows, all from one sample in a study of T cell responses to AZD1222 COVID-19 vaccine. Generated by immunoSEQ multiplex PCR, the TCRdb table keeps only in-frame clones and is missing some. The sample contains some 110,000 clones, about 87% of which appear only once. This material consisted of peripheral blood, taken on day 0 of AZD1222 vaccination. These receptors were obtained from an adult in good health. CDR3s include the opening cysteine and the closing phenylalanine or tryptophan. The order of the fields is D gene, V gene, clone size, J gene, CDR3 protein, CDR3 DNA. D genes are given only for firm matches. A row's size may be missing; if present it is once, few, many or a size class.

D: .; V: TRBV5-1; size: .; J: TRBJ2-5; CDR3: CASSLVGRETQYF; DNA: TGCGCCAGCAGCTTGGTAGGGCGGGAGACCCAGTACTTC
D: TRBD1; V: TRBV28; size: .; J: TRBJ2-5; CDR3: CATWDREKTQYF; DNA: TGTGCCACATGGGACAGGGAGAAGACCCAGTACTTC
D: .; V: TRBV30; size: .; J: TRBJ1-1; CDR3: CAWSVRGQMATEAFF; DNA: TGTGCCTGGAGTGTACGGGGCCAGATGGCCACTGAAGCTTTCTTT
D: .; V: TRBV5-1; size: .; J: TRBJ2-7; CDR3: CASSLGHVASYEQYF; DNA: TGCGCCAGCAGCTTGGGACATGTAGCCAGCTACGAGCAGTACTTC
D: .; V: TRBV10-3; size: .; J: TRBJ1-3; CDR3: CAIRAIPGGTGNTIYF; DNA: TGTGCCATCAGAGCCATTCCCGGGGGGACTGGAAACACCATATATTTT
D: .; V: TRBV6-2/TRBV6-3; size: .; J: TRBJ2-7; CDR3: CASSSRTAYEQYF; DNA: TGTGCCAGCAGCTCCCGGACAGCCTACGAGCAGTACTTC
D: TRBD2; V: TRBV7-3; size: .; J: TRBJ2-1; CDR3: CASSLRTTSGAPGSYNEQFF; DNA: TGTGCCAGCAGCTTAAGAACGACTAGCGGGGCCCCCGGCTCCTACAATGAGCAGTTCTTC
D: TRBD1; V: TRBV28; size: .; J: TRBJ1-5; CDR3: CASNSPGQGDQPQHF; DNA: TGTGCCAGCAACTCCCCTGGACAGGGAGACCAGCCCCAGCATTTT
D: .; V: TRBV14; size: .; J: TRBJ1-6; CDR3: CASSQQENSPLHF; DNA: TGTGCCAGCAGCCAACAGGAAAATTCACCCCTCCACTTT
D: TRBD1; V: TRBV9; size: .; J: TRBJ2-7; CDR3: CASSPSPQGAHEQYF; DNA: TGTGCCAGCAGCCCTAGCCCACAGGGGGCCCACGAGCAGTACTTC
D: .; V: TRBV6-5; size: .; J: TRBJ1-4; CDR3: CASSYSPTQNEKLFF; DNA: TGTGCCAGCAGTTACTCGCCAACTCAAAATGAAAAACTGTTTTTT
D: .; V: TRBV19; size: .; J: TRBJ1-3; CDR3: CASTPGDSGNTIYF; DNA: TGTGCCAGTACCCCTGGTGACTCTGGAAACACCATATATTTT
D: .; V: TRBV28; size: .; J: TRBJ1-4; CDR3: CASSLPEGRNEKLFF; DNA: TGTGCCAGCAGCCTCCCTGAGGGTAGAAATGAAAAACTGTTTTTT
D: TRBD1; V: TRBV7-9; size: .; J: TRBJ1-4; CDR3: CASSGTGTGSEKLFF; DNA: TGTGCCAGCAGCGGGACCGGGACAGGGAGTGAAAAACTGTTTTTT
D: .; V: TRBV24-1; size: .; J: TRBJ2-3; CDR3: CATIEGDTQYF; DNA: TGTGCCACCATTGAGGGGGATACGCAGTATTTT
D: TRBD2; V: TRBV9; size: .; J: TRBJ2-7; CDR3: CASSAGTRSYEQYF; DNA: TGTGCCAGCAGCGCCGGGACTAGATCATACGAGCAGTACTTC
D: TRBD1; V: TRBV29-1; size: .; J: TRBJ1-1; CDR3: CSVKGGAGHTEAFF; DNA: TGCAGCGTTAAAGGGGGCGCGGGCCACACTGAAGCTTTCTTT
D: .; V: TRBV27; size: .; J: TRBJ2-4; CDR3: CASSLGAPLSKNIQYF; DNA: TGTGCCAGCAGTTTAGGAGCGCCTTTGTCCAAAAACATTCAGTACTTC
D: .; V: TRBV29-1; size: .; J: TRBJ2-5; CDR3: CSVDRRETQYF; DNA: TGCAGCGTTGACAGGAGAGAGACCCAGTACTTC
D: .; V: TRBV5-7; size: .; J: TRBJ1-5; CDR3: CASIPWGPSNQPQHF; DNA: TGTGCCAGCATCCCTTGGGGCCCTAGCAATCAGCCCCAGCATTTT
D: .; V: TRBV27; size: .; J: TRBJ1-1; CDR3: CASRIGSGVRAEAFF; DNA: TGTGCCAGCAGAATCGGGTCGGGGGTGCGCGCTGAAGCTTTCTTT
D: .; V: TRBV6-5; size: .; J: TRBJ1-4; CDR3: CASSLDVTTNEKLFF; DNA: TGTGCCAGCAGCTTAGATGTGACAACTAATGAAAAACTGTTTTTT
D: .; V: TRBV14; size: .; J: TRBJ1-3; CDR3: CASSQATSGNTIYF; DNA: TGTGCCAGCAGCCAGGCAACGTCTGGAAACACCATATATTTT
D: TRBD2; V: TRBV11-2; size: few; J: TRBJ2-1; CDR3: CASSLSPRASGNEQFF; DNA: TGTGCCAGCAGCCTTTCCCCGAGGGCTAGCGGCAATGAGCAGTTCTTC
D: .; V: TRBV18; size: .; J: TRBJ2-1; CDR3: CASSDLANEQFF; DNA: TGTGCCAGCTCAGACCTAGCGAATGAGCAGTTCTTC
D: .; V: TRBV24-1; size: .; J: TRBJ1-2; CDR3: CATREGSPNYGYTF; DNA: TGTGCCACCAGGGAGGGAAGCCCGAACTATGGCTACACCTTC
D: TRBD2; V: TRBV6-5; size: .; J: TRBJ2-3; CDR3: CASRSGLAGVDTQYF; DNA: TGTGCCAGCAGGTCGGGACTAGCGGGAGTGGATACGCAGTATTTT
D: .; V: TRBV19; size: .; J: TRBJ2-6; CDR3: CASSTGGTGLAGANVLTF; DNA: TGTGCCAGTAGTACCGGGGGGACAGGTTTGGCTGGGGCCAACGTCCTGACTTTC